Below are 27 T cell receptor beta chains sequenced from a single sample in a study of cytomegalovirus exposure and HLA in healthy donors. The PCR ran on 60 Vbeta and 13 Jbeta primers. Sequenced by immunoSEQ multiplex PCR; TCRdb stores in-frame clones only, minus some. The table lists about 100,000 clones, 84% of them singletons. The specimen sequenced was PBMCs. The receptors were sampled from a woman between 18 and 29 years old in good health and CMV-seronegative.

The sample holds one count of this clone. The chain uses TRBV7-9 and TRBJ2-1; 9 bases are shared with TRBD1. Germline CDR1 reads SEHNR; CDR2 reads FQNEAQ (reference sequence). V lost 1 base and J lost 7; bases outside the gene matches: 8. The CDR3 covers 16 residues. Here the CDR3 reads CASSLDGTGNGNEQFF. In DNA, the CDR3 is TGTGCCAGCAGCTTAGACGGGACAGGGAATGGAAATGAGCAGTTCTTC.

The chain combines TRBV29-1 with TRBJ1-2, with D perhaps matching TRBD1 (5 bases). The germline V and J ends were trimmed by 0 bases and 4 bases, with 24 bases remaining between them. Looked up from germline, CDR1 is SQVTM and CDR2 is ANQGSEA. The CDR3 length is 18 residues. DNA of the CDR3: TGCAGCGTTGAAGACCCCCACCGAGGGCAGGGAGGATTCTATGGCTACACCTTC. This translates into CSVEDPHRGQGGFYGYTF.

The chain carries TRBV27 and TRBJ2-5, with 7 bases aligning to TRBD2. V shed 6 bases, J shed 3 bases, and the junction held 7 bases outside the gene matches. Looked up from germline, CDR1 is MNHEY and CDR2 is SMNVEV (reference sequence). The CDR3 sequence is 14 residues long. In DNA, the CDR3 is TGTGCCAGCAGAACAGTGGGGGGGAAAGAGACCCAGTACTTC. It translates to CASRTVGGKETQYF.

The chain combines TRBV2 with TRBJ2-1; D is possibly TRBD1 (6 bases). CDR3 length: 15 residues. With 5 bases removed from V and 8 bases from J, the gap between germline ends came to 19 bases. The germline gives CDR1 SNHLY, CDR2 FYNNEI. The CDR3 sequence: CASSHRDFQWDEQFF. Here the CDR3 DNA reads TGTGCCAGCAGTCACAGGGATTTCCAGTGGGATGAGCAGTTCTTC. The complete variable domain, with remaining parts taken from reference TRBV2 and TRBJ2-1, reads EPEVTQTPSHQVTQMGQEVILRCVPISNHLYFYWYRQILGQKVEFLVSFYNNEISEKSEIFDDQFSVERPDGSNFTLKIRSTKLEDSAMYFCASSHRDFQWDEQFFGPGTRLTVL.

V and J are TRBV18 and TRBJ2-7, with D possibly matching TRBD1 (5 bases). V was shortened by 1 base and J by 0 bases, with 10 bases between the two germline ends. Germline V gene data show CDR1 as KGHSH and CDR2 as LQKENI. The CDR3 is made up of 15 amino acids. The CDR3 here is CASSPQVQGSYEQYF. The CDR3 DNA sequence: TGTGCCAGCTCACCACAAGTGCAGGGCTCCTACGAGCAGTACTTC.

V usage is TRBV2 and J usage is TRBJ2-3, with 15 nucleotides matching TRBD2. The CDR3 is 18 amino acids. V trimming: 7 bases; J trimming: 0 bases; junction bases outside the gene matches: 8. Germline CDR1 is SNHLY and CDR2 is FYNNEI. The CDR3 is CASTPFGLAGGSTDTQYF. The CDR3 nucleotides are TGTGCCAGCACCCCTTTTGGACTAGCGGGAGGGAGCACAGATACGCAGTATTTT.

This clone was counted once. This chain links TRBV7-8 with TRBJ2-7, with 8 bases aligning to TRBD1. CDR3 length: 15 amino acids. In germline, CDR1 is SGHVS, CDR2 FQNEAQ. The ends lost 5 bases at V and 2 bases at J; junction bases unmatched: 8. CDR3 sequence reads: CASSPMTGVPYEQYF. CDR3 DNA sequence: TGTGCCAGCAGCCCTATGACAGGGGTTCCCTACGAGCAGTACTTC. Combining the CDR3 with reference TRBV7-8 and TRBJ2-7 gives the whole variable domain GAGVSQSPRYKVAKRGQDVALRCDPISGHVSLFWYQQALGQGPEFLTYFQNEAQLDKSGLPSDRFFAERPEGSVSTLKIQRTQQEDSAVYLCASSPMTGVPYEQYFGPGTRLTVT.

The V and J genes are TRBV6-5 and TRBJ2-3; D not certain. CDR3 size: 15 residues. The germline gives CDR1 MNHEY, CDR2 SVGAGI. V was trimmed by 7 bases and J by 1 base, leaving 15 bases between them. CDR3 DNA: TGTGCCAGCACGCGTCGAAGCGAAGGCACAGATACGCAGTATTTT. Encoded protein: CASTRRSEGTDTQYF.

The chain uses TRBV5-1 and TRBJ2-5; possibly TRBD2 for D (5 bases). V was clipped by 2 bases and J by 0 bases, with 8 bases between them. The CDR3 extends over 14 amino acids. Germline V gene sequence: CDR1 SGHRS, CDR2 YFSETQ. The CDR3 is CASSFAGNQETQYF. For the CDR3, the DNA is TGCGCCAGCAGCTTCGCGGGTAACCAAGAGACCCAGTACTTC.

The rearrangement links TRBV7-7 to TRBJ2-5; 7 bases are a match to TRBD1. The V and J ends lost 5 bases and 4 bases, in that order; junction bases with no gene match: 7. Germline V CDR1 and CDR2: SSHAT, FNYEAQ (reference sequence). CDR3 length: 14 residues. The CDR3 DNA sequence: TGTGCCAGCAGCCAAACAGGGGTGGGAGAGACCCAGTACTTC. Translation: CASSQTGVGETQYF.

The gene calls are TRBV7-2 and TRBJ2-3; 11 bases match TRBD2. The CDR3 has 16 amino acids. Germline V gene data show CDR1 as SGHTA and CDR2 as FQGNSA. The V gene end was trimmed by 6 bases and the J gene end by 1 base; junction bases not matched to a gene: 6. CDR3 amino acids: CASSNLLAGGTDTQYF. CDR3 DNA: TGTGCCAGCAGTAACCTACTAGCGGGGGGCACAGATACGCAGTATTTT.

This rearrangement joins TRBV28 to TRBJ1-5; 7 bases line up with TRBD1. Germline CDR1 is MDHEN and CDR2 is SYDVKM. The CDR3 covers 16 residues. After removal of 3 bases from V and 2 bases from J, the junction contained 7 bases not matched to a gene. The DNA of the CDR3 is TGTGCCAGCAGTTTTATCCCCACAGGGGGCAATCAGCCCCAGCATTTT. The encoded protein is CASSFIPTGGNQPQHF.

The V gene is TRBV11-2, the J gene TRBJ1-5; D not resolved. V dropped 4 bases and J dropped 10 bases, with 14 bases sitting between them. The CDR3 length is 13 residues. Germline V lookup: CDR1 SGHAT, CDR2 FQNNGV. Written as DNA, the CDR3 is TGTGCCAGCAGCTACGGCAGATGGAGCCCCCAGCATTTT. It codes for CASSYGRWSPQHF. The full variable domain, in which reference TRBV11-2 and TRBJ1-5 provide the parts outside the CDR3, is EAGVAQSPRYKIIEKRQSVAFWCNPISGHATLYWYQQILGQGPKLLIQFQNNGVVDDSQLPKDRFSAERLKGVDSTLKIQPAKLEDSAVYLCASSYGRWSPQHFGDGTRLSIL.

V gene TRBV21-1 combines with J gene TRBJ2-3; the D call TRBD1 from the table was never checked on the DNA. TRBV21-1 is shown as a pseudogene. The CDR3 spans 18 residues. The DNA for the CDR3 is TGTGCCAGCAGCAAAGGGACAGGGAAACACACTAGCACAGATACGCAGTATTTT. Translation gives CASSKGTGKHTSTDTQYF.

This clone was seen once. V gene TRBV18 combines with J gene TRBJ1-1, with D possibly matching TRBD1 (6 bases). Germline lookup yields CDR1 KGHSH and CDR2 LQKENI. V lost 4 bases, J lost 5 bases, and 14 bases lay in between. The CDR3 consists of 14 residues. CDR3 nucleotides: TGTGCCAGCTCACTGAGGCAGGGGAAAACTGAAGCTTTCTTT. It encodes CASSLRQGKTEAFF.

The CDR3 is CASSEGLAGSTDTQYF. The CDR3 DNA reads as TGTGCCAGCAGTGAAGGTCTAGCGGGGAGCACAGATACGCAGTATTTT. The rearrangement uses TRBV2 and TRBJ2-3; 9 positions agree with TRBD2. This CDR3 has 16 amino acids. Germline CDR1 is SNHLY and CDR2 is FYNNEI. V shed 1 base, J shed 0 bases, and the junction held 2 bases outside the gene matches.

This clone has only one observation. This CDR3 reads CASSRDLTGGSGVTQYF. DNA of the CDR3: TGTGCCAGCTCACGGGACCTAACGGGCGGGAGTGGCGTGACCCAGTACTTC. J is TRBJ2-5 and V is TRBV18; 7 bases align to TRBD2. V shed 4 bases, J shed 7 bases, and the junction held 18 bases outside the gene matches. This CDR3 spans 17 amino acids. Looked up from germline, CDR1 is KGHSH and CDR2 is LQKENI.

This sequence joins TRBV12-2 and TRBJ2-6; the D call in the table, TRBD1, was not verified against the DNA. TRBV12-2 has pseudogene status. The CDR3 runs 17 residues. DNA of the CDR3: TGTGCAAGTCGCGTACAGGCTGGGAACTCTGGGGCCAACGTCCTGACTTTC. It encodes CASRVQAGNSGANVLTF.

This chain links TRBV5-1 with TRBJ2-7; possible D gene TRBD1, 6 bases. The CDR3 extends over 14 amino acids. CDR1 and CDR2 (germline): SGHRS, YFSETQ. Trimming removed 0 bases at V and 2 bases at J, with 9 bases between. This CDR3 reads CASSLAGATYEQYF. The CDR3 nucleotides read TGCGCCAGCAGCTTGGCAGGGGCCACCTACGAGCAGTACTTC.

The chain recombines TRBV6-1 with TRBJ1-2; no clear D gene. This CDR3 region has 15 residues. Germline CDR1 is MNHNS and CDR2 is SASEGT. The V end lost 1 base, the J end lost 4 bases, and 13 bases lay between the germline ends. CDR3 protein: CASSEGAAVLYGYTF. The CDR3 coding sequence is TGTGCCAGCAGTGAAGGGGCCGCAGTTCTCTATGGCTACACCTTC.

This clone has only one observation. The chain combines TRBV29-1 with TRBJ2-1, with TRBD2 as a possible D gene (5 bases). The ends were cut back, 3 bases at V and 0 bases at J, with 6 bases in the middle. The germline V gene has CDR1 SQVTM and CDR2 ANQGSEA. CDR3 length: 13 amino acids. The DNA of the CDR3 is TGCAGCGTTGACCGGGGCTCCTACAATGAGCAGTTCTTC. It is translated as CSVDRGSYNEQFF.

This clone appeared a single time. This chain connects TRBV7-9 to TRBJ2-2; D not certain. CDR1 is SEHNR and CDR2 is FQNEAQ in the germline V gene (reference sequence). Trimming cost V 3 bases and J 6 bases, with 5 bases left between them. CDR3 length: 12 amino acids. CDR3 sequence reads: CASSLEPGELFF. CDR3 bases: TGTGCCAGCAGCTTGGAGCCCGGGGAGCTGTTTTTT.

V is TRBV10-2 and J is TRBJ2-7; 7 positions match TRBD1. The germline V gene has CDR1 WSHSY and CDR2 SAAADI. The CDR3 runs to 15 residues. V gave up 8 bases and J gave up 3 bases; unmatched junction bases: 13. The DNA of the CDR3 is TGCGCCAGCCTAACACCGACAGGGTGGGGCTACGAGCAGTACTTC. This encodes CASLTPTGWGYEQYF.

The chain links TRBV27 to TRBJ2-3; D is undetermined. Per the germline V gene, CDR1 is MNHEY and CDR2 is SMNVEV (reference sequence). CDR3 length equals 13 residues. V was clipped by 5 bases and J by 2 bases, with 8 bases between them. CDR3 sequence (DNA): TGTGCCAGCAGTCTATTTAACACAGATACGCAGTATTTT. This encodes CASSLFNTDTQYF.

V gene TRBV7-8 combines with J gene TRBJ1-2, with 7 bases lining up with TRBD1. Germline lookup yields CDR1 SGHVS and CDR2 FQNEAQ. After removal of 5 bases from V and 5 bases from J, the junction contained 11 bases not matched to a gene. This CDR3 contains 15 residues. For the CDR3, the DNA is TGTGCCAGCAGCCTACGGGACAGCACACCGTATGGCTACACCTTC. The encoded protein is CASSLRDSTPYGYTF. The variable domain in full, with the rest retrieved from reference TRBV7-8 and TRBJ1-2, is GAGVSQSPRYKVAKRGQDVALRCDPISGHVSLFWYQQALGQGPEFLTYFQNEAQLDKSGLPSDRFFAERPEGSVSTLKIQRTQQEDSAVYLCASSLRDSTPYGYTFGSGTRLTVV.

This clone appeared once. This chain links TRBV27 with TRBJ2-1; a possible D gene is TRBD1 (5 bases). Per germline, CDR1 MNHEY and CDR2 SMNVEV (reference sequence). The V end lost 4 bases, the J end lost 7 bases, and 8 bases lay between the germline ends. The CDR3 contains 12 residues. This CDR3 is CASSSRVNEQFF. The CDR3 DNA reads TGTGCCAGCAGTTCCAGGGTAAATGAGCAGTTCTTC.

This clone came up a few times. As DNA, the CDR3 is TGCGCCAGCAGTTACGACAGTACTAATGAAAAACTGTTTTTT. Protein sequence: CASSYDSTNEKLFF. The chain uses TRBV5-1 and TRBJ1-4, with D tentatively TRBD1 (5 bases). This CDR3 comprises 14 residues. The ends were cut back, 5 bases at V and 2 bases at J, with 10 bases in the middle. Germline lookup yields CDR1 SGHRS and CDR2 YFSETQ. The whole variable domain, filled in from reference TRBV5-1 and TRBJ1-4, reads KAGVTQTPRYLIKTRGQQVTLSCSPISGHRSVSWYQQTPGQGLQFLFEYFSETQRNKGNFPGRFSGRQFSNSRSEMNVSTLELGDSALYLCASSYDSTNEKLFFGSGTQLSVL.